This T cell receptor (beta chain) was sequenced during a study of blood T cells in healthy people across ages. At the level of the study: Capturing about one barcoded beta molecule per two T cells was achieved by template switching.

As to this clonotype: The antigen remains unidentified.

Study-wide findings and caveats: The study lacked donor CMV status, which possibly confounded expanded clonotype changes. In older individuals, TCR beta diversity per million T cells was lower, falling roughly linearly with age.

Then a second PCR, running about 6 to 11 cycles, was carried out with a sample-barcoded 5' primer and a J-beta primer mix. A single record per CDR3 protein comes from TCRdb applying MiXCR to the 5' RACE reads. Altogether under 2 million distinct CDR3 sequences are present, 34% being singletons, with the ten largest covering about 10%. J gave up 8 bases and V 3 bases, and 16 bases lay outside the gene matches. The CDR3 totals 17 residues. Germline V lookup: CDR1 MDHEN, CDR2 SYDVKM. In each sample, at least 6 million PBMCs were isolated. The receptor comes from a woman in her twenties or thirties in good health. The V gene is TRBV28, the J gene TRBJ2-1; 7 bases map to TRBD2. The sequenced sample was blood. The CDR3 protein is CASSLGSLGGSKDEQFF. CDR3 coding DNA: TGTGCCAGCAGTTTGGGATCACTGGGCGGGAGTAAGGATGAGCAGTTCTTC.